The next 29 T cell receptor beta chains were all read from a single sample in a study of T-cell reconstitution after alpha-beta-depleted transplantation in children. TCRbeta library construction was performed incorporating unique molecular identifiers. TCRdb called the PCR reads again in MiXCR, with one record for every CDR3 protein. The sample lists about 400,000 distinct CDR3 sequences, about an eighth occurring once. The source material was PBMCs, sampled from the stem cell graft. These receptors came from a human donor who donated a stem cell graft to a child with Fanconi anemia.

This clonotype showed up just a few times. The DNA for the CDR3 is TGTGCCAGCGGCAGGGGTTGGTTCACTGAAGCTTTCTTT. It yields the protein CASGRGWFTEAFF. V is TRBV28 and J is TRBJ1-1; weak D call: TRBD1 (6 bases). Germline V gene sequence: CDR1 MDHEN, CDR2 SYDVKM. V was clipped by 8 bases and J by 4 bases, with 14 bases between them. This CDR3 spans 13 amino acids.

This clonotype was counted ten times or more. V gene TRBV20-1 combines with J gene TRBJ1-6, with a possible D match to TRBD1 (6 bases). V lost 1 base and J lost 7, with 14 bases in between. The CDR3 has 15 residues. Germline V CDR1 and CDR2: DFQATT, SNEGSKA (reference sequence). CDR3 protein: CSARVYGGRNSPLHF. The CDR3 DNA follows: TGCAGTGCTAGAGTTTATGGGGGCAGGAATTCACCCCTCCACTTT.

This clonotype appeared a few times. The chain uses TRBV5-5 and TRBJ2-1, with D tentatively TRBD2 (5 bases). The germline V gene encodes CDR1 SGHKS and CDR2 YYEKEE (reference sequence). This CDR3 has 15 residues. Between the trimmed V and J ends, which lost 3 bases and 0 bases, there was a span of 10 bases. For the CDR3, the DNA is TGTGCCAGCAGCTCGGGGTCCTTCTCCTACAATGAGCAGTTCTTC. Translated, it gives CASSSGSFSYNEQFF.

In this sample, this clonotype turned up many times. The chain is built from TRBV14 and TRBJ2-3; D is possibly TRBD1 (6 bases). Trimming shortened V by 6 bases and J by 5 bases, and 15 bases separated the two germline ends. CDR1 SGHDN and CDR2 FVKESK come from the germline V gene. The CDR3 spans 14 residues. Here the CDR3 DNA reads TGTGCCAGCAGACCAACAGGGTTGGGAGATACGCAGTATTTT. As protein: CASRPTGLGDTQYF.

There are many counts of this clonotype. The chain links TRBV5-1 to TRBJ1-1, with D unclear. This CDR3 is 14 amino acids long. The V gene lost 4 bases and the J gene lost 3 bases, with 13 bases spanning the gap. Germline V gene lookup returns CDR1 SGHRS and CDR2 YFSETQ. The CDR3 DNA reads TGCGCCAGCAGCCTGTCAACTCGGGACACTGAAGCTTTCTTT. This gives the protein CASSLSTRDTEAFF.

This clonotype was counted at least ten times. The chain uses TRBV6-2 or TRBV6-3 and TRBJ1-1, with D unclear. Germline loops: CDR1 MNHEY, CDR2 SVGEGT. The CDR3 extends over 15 amino acids. V lost 3 bases to trimming and J lost 1 base, with 12 bases between them. CDR3 nucleotide sequence: TGTGCCAGCAGTTATGCCCCGGGCGCGAACACTGAAGCTTTCTTT. It yields the protein CASSYAPGANTEAFF.

This chain's CDR3 is CSVPLRENEQFF. The CDR3 DNA sequence: TGCAGTGTCCCCCTCCGGGAAAATGAGCAGTTCTTC. The chain uses TRBV20-1 and TRBJ2-1; maybe TRBD2 (5 bases). Trimming removed 7 bases from V and 7 bases from J, with 14 bases in between. The CDR3 is made up of 12 amino acids. Germline assignment: CDR1 DFQATT and CDR2 SNEGSKA (reference sequence).

This clonotype was seen more than once but under ten times. V usage is TRBV28 and J usage is TRBJ1-6; D might be TRBD1 (6 bases). The germline V and J ends were trimmed by 7 bases and 6 bases, with 13 bases remaining between them. The CDR3 spans 14 residues. Germline V gene sequence: CDR1 MDHEN, CDR2 SYDVKM. The CDR3 DNA reads TGTGCCAGCACCTCTGGGGGCTCTAATTCACCCCTCCACTTT. Protein product: CASTSGGSNSPLHF.

The chain couples TRBV12-3 or TRBV12-4 to TRBJ2-1, with D perhaps being TRBD1 or TRBD2 (6 bases each). V was clipped by 2 bases and J by 7 bases, with 15 bases between them. The CDR3 consists of 15 residues. CDR3 bases: TGTGCCAGCAGTTTAATGGGGGGCCTGGGAAATGAGCAGTTCTTC. This translates into CASSLMGGLGNEQFF.

This clonotype was seen more than once but under ten times. This chain connects TRBV5-6 to TRBJ2-1, with TRBD2 identical over 8 bases. This CDR3 spans 18 amino acids. V dropped 4 bases and J dropped 5; count of bases not matched to a gene: 17. Germline-derived CDR1 and CDR2 are SGHDT and YYEEEE. DNA for the CDR3: TGTGCCAGCAGCGTTCTACTGGTTATCGGGGGGGTAAACAATGAGCAGTTCTTC. It specifies CASSVLLVIGGVNNEQFF.

This clonotype was seen more than once but under ten times. This chain joins TRBV20-1 and TRBJ2-7; 7 bases are a match to TRBD1. Germline assignment: CDR1 DFQATT and CDR2 SNEGSKA (reference sequence). Trimming removed 5 bases from V and 1 base from J; junction bases left unmatched: 2. This CDR3 is built from 12 residues. DNA for the CDR3: TGCAGTGCTGCGGACAGGTCCTACGAGCAGTACTTC. Its protein product is CSAADRSYEQYF.

This chain links TRBV25-1 with TRBJ2-1; the match to TRBD2 covers 7 bases. CDR1 and CDR2 from the germline V gene are MGHDK and SYGVNS. This CDR3 is 15 amino acids long. V lost 4 bases, J lost 6 bases, and 9 bases stayed unmatched. The CDR3: CASSAFTSAGNEQFF. Here the CDR3 DNA reads TGTGCCAGCAGTGCTTTTACTAGCGCGGGCAATGAGCAGTTCTTC.

In this sample, this clonotype turned up many times. The CDR3 coding sequence is TGTGCCTGGAGCCCAGACAGCTCCTACGAGCAGTACTTC. This translates into CAWSPDSSYEQYF. This chain links TRBV30 with TRBJ2-7; a weak D match, TRBD1 (5 bases). Germline V CDR1 and CDR2: GTSNPN, SVGIG (reference sequence). The CDR3 has 13 amino acids. V gave up 3 bases and J gave up 0 bases, with 9 bases separating them.

Many counts were recorded for this clonotype. The chain employs TRBV5-4 and TRBJ1-4; no reliable D call. Germline V gene sequence: CDR1 SGHNT, CDR2 YYREEE (reference sequence). Trimming stripped 4 bases from V and 6 bases from J, with 13 bases between. The CDR3 spans 14 residues. The CDR3: CASSPAGRDEKLFF. CDR3 in DNA: TGTGCCAGCAGCCCCGCGGGGAGAGATGAAAAACTGTTTTTT.

The CDR3 coding sequence is TGTGCCAGCAGCCGACGGGGCCAAAACATTCAGTACTTC. Amino acids: CASSRRGQNIQYF. J is TRBJ2-4 and V is TRBV25-1; tentatively, D is TRBD1 or TRBD2 (5 bases each). The germline V gene has CDR1 MGHDK and CDR2 SYGVNS. The CDR3 extends over 13 amino acids. V lost 6 bases to trimming and J lost 5 bases, with 11 bases between them.

This clonotype occurred a few times. The chain is built from TRBV19 and TRBJ2-2; 7 bases are a match to TRBD2. With 6 bases clipped from V and 7 bases from J, the junction kept 14 bases outside the gene matches. CDR1 LNHDA and CDR2 SQIVND come from the germline V gene (reference sequence). The CDR3 loop spans 16 amino acids. The CDR3 DNA reads TGTGCCAGTAGGCGCGGGGGAAATACTATCGACGGGGAGCTGTTTTTT. Encoded protein: CASRRGGNTIDGELFF.

The V call is TRBV18, the J call TRBJ1-1; D is undetermined. V was pared by 1 base and J by 1 base, with 7 bases between. The CDR3 covers 14 residues. Per the germline V gene, CDR1 is KGHSH and CDR2 is LQKENI. The CDR3 sequence is CASSPQVGNTEAFF. The CDR3 DNA follows: TGTGCCAGCTCACCACAGGTCGGGAACACTGAAGCTTTCTTT.

The sample holds many counts of this clonotype. This chain connects TRBV5-1 to TRBJ2-3; weak D call: TRBD2 (6 bases). Germline-derived CDR1 and CDR2 are SGHRS and YFSETQ. V was shortened by 1 base and J by 8 bases, with 32 bases between the two germline ends. This CDR3 has 20 residues. The CDR3 sequence is CASSLNSPGGRRDTAFTQYF. DNA for the CDR3: TGCGCCAGCAGCTTGAACAGTCCAGGTGGGCGGAGGGATACAGCATTTACGCAGTATTTT.

This clonotype was observed many times. The CDR3 coding sequence is TGTGCCAGCTCACGGGGACAGAACACTGAAGCTTTCTTT. Its protein is CASSRGQNTEAFF. J is TRBJ1-1 and V is TRBV7-6; D perhaps matches TRBD1 (6 bases). CDR1 and CDR2 (germline): SGHVS, FNYEAQ. The germline V and J ends were trimmed by 8 bases and 1 base, with 11 bases remaining between them. The CDR3 has 13 amino acids. Complete variable domain (other parts from reference TRBV7-6 and TRBJ1-1): GAGVSQSPRYKVTKRGQDVALRCDPISGHVSLYWYRQALGQGPEFLTYFNYEAQQDKSGLPNDRFSAERPEGSISTLTIQRTEQRDSAMYRCASSRGQNTEAFFGQGTRLTVV.

The chain recombines TRBV20-1 with TRBJ2-2; a possible D gene is TRBD2 (7 bases). The V gene's germline CDR1 is DFQATT and CDR2 SNEGSKA (reference sequence). V lost 2 bases and J lost 7, with 14 bases in between. The CDR3 has 14 amino acids. The CDR3 coding sequence is TGCAGTGCTAGATCGGGGGGCGAGGTCGGGGAGCTGTTTTTT. The encoded protein is CSARSGGEVGELFF.

CDR3 sequence reads: CASSLTGGGSTDTQYF. The CDR3 DNA reads TGTGCCAGCAGCCTTACGGGAGGCGGGAGCACAGATACGCAGTATTTT. This chain links TRBV6-1 with TRBJ2-3, with 7 bases lining up with TRBD2. Germline CDR1 is MNHNS and CDR2 is SASEGT. V gave up 6 bases and J gave up 0 bases; unmatched junction bases: 9. This CDR3 has 16 residues.

The genes are TRBV4-2 and TRBJ2-3; TRBD2 matches at 9 bases. The V gene's germline CDR1 is LGHNA and CDR2 YNFKEQ. J gave up 4 bases and V 4 bases, and 6 bases lay outside the gene matches. The length of the CDR3 is 15 residues. This chain's CDR3 is CASSPVRGGPDTQYF. The CDR3 nucleotides read TGTGCCAGCAGCCCAGTGCGGGGGGGACCAGATACGCAGTATTTT.

This clonotype was counted at least ten times. The chain combines TRBV7-8 with TRBJ2-4; maybe TRBD1 (6 bases). CDR1 is SGHVS and CDR2 is FQNEAQ in the germline V gene. This CDR3 has 15 residues. V lost 5 bases and J 4 bases, leaving 15 bases between the germline ends. This chain's CDR3 is CASSPPAQGKNIQYF. CDR3 DNA: TGTGCCAGCAGCCCGCCGGCGCAGGGGAAAAACATTCAGTACTTC.

A few counts support this clonotype. This chain connects TRBV29-1 to TRBJ1-2, with 7 bases matching TRBD1. The CDR3 length is 13 residues. Trimming at V came to 7 bases and at J to 4 bases, leaving 9 bases not matched to a gene. In germline, CDR1 is SQVTM, CDR2 ANQGSEA. CDR3: CSATGAESYGYTF. The CDR3 coding sequence is TGCAGCGCCACAGGGGCAGAATCCTATGGCTACACCTTC.

The chain has TRBV20-1 and TRBJ2-3; D possibly corresponds to TRBD2 (6 bases). Germline V gene lookup returns CDR1 DFQATT and CDR2 SNEGSKA (reference sequence). This CDR3 spans 15 amino acids. V lost 0 bases and J 1 base, leaving 11 bases between the germline ends. CDR3 coding DNA: TGCAGTGCTAGAGATACTAGCAGTCGCACAGATACGCAGTATTTT. Translation: CSARDTSSRTDTQYF.

This clonotype was seen only a few times. The gene calls are TRBV5-1 and TRBJ2-5, with D hard to call. The V end lost 5 bases, the J end lost 2 bases, and 13 bases lay between the germline ends. The CDR3 has 14 amino acids. The germline CDR1 and CDR2 sequences are SGHRS and YFSETQ. CDR3 in amino acids: CASRDKQVQETQYF. Written as DNA, the CDR3 is TGCGCCAGCAGGGATAAGCAGGTACAAGAGACCCAGTACTTC.

The sample holds a few counts of this clonotype. The rearrangement joins TRBV7-2 to TRBJ2-1, with 9 bases that match TRBD2. The CDR3 is 15 residues long. The germline V gene encodes CDR1 SGHTA and CDR2 FQGNSA. The trim removed 5 bases at V and 8 bases at J, leaving 10 bases unmatched. CDR3 protein: CASSLGLAFWDEQFF. CDR3 DNA sequence: TGTGCCAGCAGCCTGGGACTAGCTTTTTGGGATGAGCAGTTCTTC.

The table lists this clonotype with a few counts. The chain joins TRBV27 to TRBJ1-2; D might be TRBD1 (5 bases). Germline CDR1 is MNHEY and CDR2 is SMNVEV (reference sequence). Trimming cost V 3 bases and J 8 bases, with 13 bases left between them. The CDR3 totals 13 residues. In DNA, the CDR3 is TGTGCCAGCAGTTTGATGGACATGCGGGGCTACACCTTC. This gives the protein CASSLMDMRGYTF.

The chain has TRBV2 and TRBJ2-5, with 9 bases that match TRBD1. This CDR3 spans 16 amino acids. CDR1 and CDR2 from the germline V gene are SNHLY and FYNNEI. V lost 2 bases to trimming and J lost 6 bases; unmatched junction nucleotides: 10. As DNA, the CDR3 is TGTGCCAGCAGTGAACGTCCGGTGGGACAGGGACAGACCCAGTACTTC. Protein product: CASSERPVGQGQTQYF.